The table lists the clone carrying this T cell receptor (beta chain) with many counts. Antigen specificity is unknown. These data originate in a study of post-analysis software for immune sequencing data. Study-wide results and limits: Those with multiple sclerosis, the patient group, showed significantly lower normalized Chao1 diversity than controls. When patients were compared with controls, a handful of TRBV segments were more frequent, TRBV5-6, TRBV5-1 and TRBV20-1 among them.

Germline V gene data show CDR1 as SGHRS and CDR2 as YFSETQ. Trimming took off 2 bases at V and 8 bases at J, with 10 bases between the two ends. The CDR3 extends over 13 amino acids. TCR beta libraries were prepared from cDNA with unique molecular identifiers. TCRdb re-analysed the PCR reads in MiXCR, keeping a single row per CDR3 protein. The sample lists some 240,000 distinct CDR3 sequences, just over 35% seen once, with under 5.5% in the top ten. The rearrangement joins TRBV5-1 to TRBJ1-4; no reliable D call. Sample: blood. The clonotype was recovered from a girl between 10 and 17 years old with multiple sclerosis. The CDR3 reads CASSLGGVEKLFF. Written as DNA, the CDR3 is TGCGCCAGCAGCTTAGGTGGTGTCGAAAAACTGTTTTTT.